A selection of T cell receptor beta chains follows, all from one sample in a study of vaccination and CD4 T cells after COVID-19. These receptors have no known antigen. Via MiXCR, TCRdb re-called the PCR reads, giving one row per CDR3 protein. The sample has fewer than 2,500 distinct CDR3 sequences, roughly 55% seen once; the top ten hold about 79%. What was sequenced was CD4+ T cells from blood, cultured in vitro. All receptors come from a human donor in good health. Each CDR3 is given with its conserved first and last residue. Fields, in order: V gene, CDR3 length, CDR3 protein.

v_gene: TRBV30; len: 11; CDR3aa: CAWSVRPGYTF
v_gene: TRBV27; len: 18; CDR3aa: CASSLGRDRGRHTYEQYF
v_gene: TRBV27; len: 13; CDR3aa: CASSLPGTSKAFF
v_gene: TRBV15; len: 18; CDR3aa: CATSTLPGLAINSYEQYF
v_gene: TRBV2; len: 15; CDR3aa: CASRVGTANTGELFF
v_gene: TRBV7-2; len: 14; CDR3aa: CASSWRQGGQPQHF
v_gene: TRBV5-8; len: 13; CDR3aa: CASSIDVYNEQFF
v_gene: TRBV6-1; len: 21; CDR3aa: CASSEQPGGAAFRYSNQPQHF
v_gene: TRBV20-1; len: 12; CDR3aa: CSARGSSYEQYF
v_gene: TRBV5-4; len: 15; CDR3aa: CASSFGGVGTDTQYF
v_gene: TRBV20-1; len: 15; CDR3aa: CSARDRTLGVETQYF
v_gene: TRBV12-3/TRBV12-4; len: 12; CDR3aa: CASTLRDQPQHF
v_gene: TRBV20-1; len: 16; CDR3aa: CSASPPTGKGNSPLHF
v_gene: TRBV20-1; len: 18; CDR3aa: CSARAPPGAPSGANVLTF
v_gene: TRBV2; len: 15; CDR3aa: CASSVTGGPPNEQFF
v_gene: TRBV6-2/TRBV6-3; len: 13; CDR3aa: CASRPTGGNGYTF
v_gene: TRBV6-2/TRBV6-3; len: 15; CDR3aa: CASSVPELHNQPQHF
v_gene: TRBV6-1; len: 13; CDR3aa: CASSTWGYNEQFF
v_gene: TRBV7-9; len: 15; CDR3aa: CASSFRGATNEKLFF
v_gene: TRBV18; len: 15; CDR3aa: CASSPTGTSSDTQYF
v_gene: TRBV11-2; len: 13; CDR3aa: CASSLGYQETQYF
v_gene: TRBV2; len: 12; CDR3aa: CASSGGGGTLHF
v_gene: TRBV2; len: 14; CDR3aa: CASLTDRAGTEAFF
v_gene: TRBV20-1; len: 13; CDR3aa: CSARTGTLYEQYF
v_gene: TRBV6-1; len: 14; CDR3aa: CASSLTGTQETQYF
v_gene: TRBV6-1; len: 13; CDR3aa: CASSLKGQIEAFF
v_gene: TRBV6-1; len: 14; CDR3aa: CASSSQGYDEKLFF
v_gene: TRBV24-1; len: 14; CDR3aa: CATSALDSTGELFF
v_gene: TRBV24-1; len: 13; CDR3aa: CATGTGAQETQYF
v_gene: TRBV7-2; len: 12; CDR3aa: CASSLRAYGYTF
v_gene: TRBV6-1; len: 15; CDR3aa: CASSEVFRDNYEQYF
v_gene: TRBV12-3/TRBV12-4; len: 14; CDR3aa: CASRPTSGVDTQYF
v_gene: TRBV19; len: 16; CDR3aa: CASTLLGTGGSQPQHF
v_gene: TRBV20-1; len: 15; CDR3aa: CSSLSTAYFTDTQYF
v_gene: TRBV7-8; len: 15; CDR3aa: CASSLVRGRGKAQYF
v_gene: TRBV20-1; len: 15; CDR3aa: CSARSPAGRTDTQYF
v_gene: TRBV7-2; len: 16; CDR3aa: CASSLLRGPRNTEAFF
v_gene: TRBV20-1; len: 13; CDR3aa: CSARDDPDTEAFF
v_gene: TRBV7-2; len: 15; CDR3aa: CASSSDSLSTDTQYF
v_gene: TRBV7-2; len: 13; CDR3aa: CASSLAANTEAFF
v_gene: TRBV6-1; len: 20; CDR3aa: CASTTQSSGGGPPGANVLTF
v_gene: TRBV19; len: 12; CDR3aa: CASRAAGNTIYF
v_gene: TRBV2; len: 14; CDR3aa: CASSERWGVATQYF
v_gene: TRBV20-1; len: 11; CDR3aa: CSARGRETQYF
v_gene: TRBV18; len: 13; CDR3aa: CASSPSNNSPLHF
v_gene: TRBV20-1; len: 14; CDR3aa: CSARPARDSYEQYF
v_gene: TRBV7-2; len: 14; CDR3aa: CASSLNARAYEQYF
v_gene: TRBV20-1; len: 13; CDR3aa: CSARELAAESLHF
v_gene: TRBV15; len: 14; CDR3aa: CATSRGGVQETQYF